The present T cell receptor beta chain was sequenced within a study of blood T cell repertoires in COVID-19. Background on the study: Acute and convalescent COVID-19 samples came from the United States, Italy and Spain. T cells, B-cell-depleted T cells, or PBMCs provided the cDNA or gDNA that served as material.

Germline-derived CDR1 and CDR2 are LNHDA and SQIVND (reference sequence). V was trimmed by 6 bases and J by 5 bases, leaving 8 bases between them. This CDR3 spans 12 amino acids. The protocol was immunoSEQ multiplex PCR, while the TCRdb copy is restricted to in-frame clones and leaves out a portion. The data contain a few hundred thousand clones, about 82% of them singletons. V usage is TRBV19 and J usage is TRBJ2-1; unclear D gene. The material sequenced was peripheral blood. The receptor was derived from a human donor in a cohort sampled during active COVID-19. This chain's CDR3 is CASRSVHNEQFF. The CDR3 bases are TGTGCCAGTAGGTCCGTCCACAATGAGCAGTTCTTC.